This T cell receptor (beta chain) was profiled in a study of cytomegalovirus exposure and HLA in healthy donors. Across the whole study: The early release's HLA-typed donors yielded 80 million to 95 million unique TCRs.

As regards this clone: Its specificity is not known.

Germline values: CDR1 LNHNV, CDR2 YYDKDF (reference sequence). The CDR3 is made up of 15 amino acids. Trimming pared 6 bases from V and 0 bases from J, leaving 14 bases between. Unrecorded immune exposures were likely, despite nominal health at sampling. The PCR made use of 60 Vbeta and 13 Jbeta primers. Repertoires were generated with immunoSEQ multiplex PCR, while TCRdb's copy carries only in-frame clones and drops some. The table records fewer than 200,000 clones, approximately 81% of them present only once. Study-wide results and caveats: Later genetic work tied a missense DCLRE1C variant to beta-chain V and J trimming.

The rearrangement joins TRBV15 to TRBJ1-1; D possibly corresponds to TRBD1 (6 bases). The sequence derives from a male donor in good health and CMV-seronegative. Material for sequencing was PBMCs. CDR3 sequence: CATRSGDKLNTEAFF. CDR3 DNA sequence: TGTGCCACCAGGAGTGGGGACAAGTTGAACACTGAAGCTTTCTTT.